This T cell receptor beta chain was obtained from a study of regulatory T cells in long-lasting Graves disease. Whole-study findings and limits: Persistent cases of Graves' showed reduced TCR diversity relative to newly diagnosed patients. With persistent disease, TRBV28, TRBJ1-2 and TRBJ2-5 were the favored segments.

This clonotype occurred many times. Antigen: not known. The V and J ends lost 4 bases and 3 bases respectively, with 10 bases between them. The germline CDR1 and CDR2 sequences are SGHRS and YFSETQ. The CDR3 sequence is 13 residues long. Time point here: newly diagnosed GD, antithyroid drugs for less than 3 months. RNA isolated from PBMCs was used to make the TCR library. EDTA tubes received roughly 9.7 milliliters of drawn peripheral blood. Through Arm-PCR of CDR3 regions and iRepertoire HTBI primers, TCR beta libraries were built. TCRdb re-called the multiplex PCR reads through MiXCR, storing one row per CDR3 protein. The data show a few hundred thousand distinct CDR3 sequences, with 15% to 20% seen just once and 20% to 25% held by the top ten. The data were also submitted as part of a second study, on T cells in Graves' hyperthyroidism and ophthalmopathy. In that study: Blood shared most expanded thyroid clonotypes above 0.001.

The sample here was peripheral blood mononuclear cells (PBMCs), taken at new diagnosis, from a patient treated with antithyroid drugs. This TCR was recovered from a woman in her late teens or twenties with Graves disease. V is TRBV5-1 and J is TRBJ2-5; D possibly corresponds to TRBD1 (6 bases). CDR3: CASSIRDKETQYF. The CDR3 bases are TGCGCCAGCAGCATTCGGGACAAAGAGACCCAGTACTTC. The variable domain in full, with the rest retrieved from reference TRBV5-1 and TRBJ2-5, is KAGVTQTPRYLIKTRGQQVTLSCSPISGHRSVSWYQQTPGQGLQFLFEYFSETQRNKGNFPGRFSGRQFSNSRSEMNVSTLELGDSALYLCASSIRDKETQYFGPGTRLLVL.